This T cell receptor beta chain originates from a study of T cell repertoires in cytomegalovirus infection. TCRdb analysed the reads with MiXCR anew, one entry per CDR3 protein. Of about 220,000 distinct CDR3 sequences in the sample, 38% were seen once. In regard to this clonotype: What it binds is unknown.

Germline V gene lookup returns CDR1 MGHDK and CDR2 SYGVNS. The CDR3 contains 16 residues. V was trimmed by 4 bases and J by 6 bases, leaving 19 bases between them. The sample was CD8+ T cells from cultured PBMCs, taken from culture after CMV antigen stimulation. The chain has TRBV25-1 and TRBJ1-5; maybe TRBD1 (6 bases). The TCR comes from a human donor in good health (CMV status not recorded). Some clones in this sample may be carry-over from other donors' samples. The CDR3 DNA sequence: TGTGCCAGCAGTGGGCCCGGGGGGGCGGTTTCTCAGCCCCAGCATTTT. Translated, it gives CASSGPGGAVSQPQHF.